This TCR beta chain was captured in a study of vaccination and CD4 T cells after COVID-19. Treatment reported: roughly 10-day PBMC culture with coronavirus spike peptide pools or control peptides (ViraFEST assay). Sequenced with the Oncomine TCR Beta short-read assay was DNA taken from cultured CD4+ T cells. Via MiXCR, TCRdb re-called the PCR reads, giving one row per CDR3 protein. This table holds some 14,000 distinct CDR3 sequences, roughly 61% found once. Turning to this clonotype: Its specificity is unknown.

The CDR3 totals 16 residues. The germline gives CDR1 DFQATT, CDR2 SNEGSKA (reference sequence). V dropped 2 bases and J dropped 0 bases, with 16 bases sitting between them. The sequence derives from a human donor who had recovered from COVID-19. The chain uses TRBV20-1 and TRBJ1-1; weak D call: TRBD1 (5 bases). The specimen was CD4+ T cells from blood, cultured in vitro. The CDR3 DNA reads TGCAGTGCTAGAAAGCAGGGTATTCTTCTGAACACTGAAGCTTTCTTT. It yields the protein CSARKQGILLNTEAFF.